The 6 T cell receptor beta chains in this list originate from one sample, sequenced in a study of T cells in Graves' hyperthyroidism and ophthalmopathy. There were TCR beta CDR3 regions amplified from RNA transcripts. The study used the HTBI primer set for a first-round RT-PCR of the TCR CDR3. TCRdb redid the calling of the multiplex PCR reads with MiXCR, one entry per CDR3 protein. The sample holds 250,000 to 300,000 distinct CDR3 sequences, about an eighth seen once. Material for sequencing was blood. These receptors all stem from a woman under 40 with Graves' hyperthyroidism that later progressed to Graves' ophthalmopathy.

This clonotype was observed at least ten times. The chain recombines TRBV7-9 with TRBJ1-4; perhaps TRBD1 as D (5 bases). This CDR3 contains 14 residues. Per germline, CDR1 SEHNR and CDR2 FQNEAQ (reference sequence). The ends were cut back, 6 bases at V and 3 bases at J, with 11 bases in the middle. The CDR3 DNA reads TGTGCCAGCAGTCAAAGGGGACCTAATGAAAAACTGTTTTTT. Translated: CASSQRGPNEKLFF.

This clonotype was seen repeatedly, ten times or more. The gene calls are TRBV5-1 and TRBJ2-1; 11 bases agree with TRBD2. Germline CDR1 reads SGHRS; CDR2 reads YFSETQ. The J segment lost 7 bases and the V segment lost 0 bases, leaving 6 bases of the junction unmatched. The CDR3 contains 16 residues. This chain's CDR3 is CASSLATSGSMNEQFF. CDR3 nucleotide sequence: TGCGCCAGCAGCTTGGCTACTAGCGGGAGCATGAATGAGCAGTTCTTC.

This clonotype was detected ten times or more. The CDR3 reads CSARDLGGTNTEAFF. In DNA form, the CDR3 reads TGCAGTGCTAGAGATCTCGGGGGGACGAACACTGAAGCTTTCTTT. The V and J genes are TRBV20-1 and TRBJ1-1, with D tentatively TRBD1 (5 bases). V lost 0 bases and J 1 base, leaving 12 bases between the germline ends. The CDR3 contains 15 residues. Germline CDR1 is DFQATT and CDR2 is SNEGSKA (reference sequence).

This clonotype appeared a few times. V usage is TRBV7-3 and J usage is TRBJ2-7; 7 bases align to TRBD2. The CDR3 spans 15 residues. In germline, CDR1 is SGHTA, CDR2 FQGTGA. V lost 0 bases to trimming and J lost 4 bases; unmatched junction nucleotides: 6. The CDR3 protein is CASSLTPSGMYEQYF. DNA of the CDR3: TGTGCCAGCAGCTTAACGCCTAGCGGCATGTACGAGCAGTACTTC.

This clonotype was counted many times. The chain recombines TRBV9 with TRBJ2-1, with a weak D call TRBD1 (6 bases). Germline V CDR1 and CDR2: SGDLS, YYNGEE. The CDR3 spans 15 residues. V was clipped by 3 bases and J by 5 bases, with 15 bases between them. CDR3: CASSAIQGSHNEQFF. The CDR3 bases are TGTGCCAGCAGCGCCATTCAGGGGTCCCACAATGAGCAGTTCTTC.

This clonotype was counted many times. The rearrangement links TRBV30 to TRBJ1-4; D not certain. The CDR3 is 12 amino acids. Between the trimmed V and J ends, which lost 0 bases and 6 bases, there was a span of 5 bases. The V gene's germline CDR1 is GTSNPN and CDR2 SVGIG (reference sequence). CDR3 loop: CAWSVMDEKLFF. CDR3 bases: TGTGCCTGGAGTGTCATGGATGAAAAACTGTTTTTT.